These T cell receptor beta chains were read from a single sample in a study of CD8 T cells in Susac syndrome. TCRdb itself ran the immunoSEQ multiplex PCR reads through MiXCR, one entry per CDR3 protein. The sample includes 150,000 to 200,000 distinct CDR3 sequences, about 95% of them seen just once. The sample comprised CD4+ T cells from PBMCs. The receptors originated from a human donor in good health. The CDR3 runs from the conserved cysteine through the conserved F or W. D genes are given only for firm matches. The size entry is marked missing in some rows and otherwise reads once, few, many or a size class.

d_call j_call clone_size v_call cdr3_nt cdr3_aa
TRBD1 TRBJ1-1 . TRBV6-5 TGTGCCAGCAGTTACCGTCAAATACAACTCAGGGGGCGCCGGACTGAAGCTTTCTTT CASSYRQIQLRGRRTEAFF
. TRBJ1-2 . TRBV20-1 TGCAGTGCTCCTCGCACCGTGTCTTTAGGCTACACCTTC CSAPRTVSLGYTF
. TRBJ2-7 . TRBV4-1 TGCGCCAGCAGCCAGATTGGCCGTCCTGCCGTCTACGAGCAGTACTTC CASSQIGRPAVYEQYF
. TRBJ2-5 . TRBV3-1 TGTGCCAGCAGCCAAAAGATCAGGGGGAGGGCCGGGGAGACCCAGTACTTC CASSQKIRGRAGETQYF
. TRBJ2-2 . TRBV28 TGTGCCAGCAGTTTATATGGCGGGGCGAACACCGGGGAGCTGTTTTTT CASSLYGGANTGELFF
. TRBJ1-5 . TRBV28 TGTGCGGGCAGGGGCGGCAATCAGCCCCAGCATTTT CAGRGGNQPQHF
. TRBJ2-7 . TRBV28 TGTGCCAGCAGGGGCCCTCCGGGGTCAACCTACGAGCAGTACTTC CASRGPPGSTYEQYF
. TRBJ2-1 . TRBV7-8 TGTGCCAGCAGTTCGACCCCAGAGCAGTTCTTC CASSSTPEQFF
TRBD1 TRBJ2-1 . TRBV29-1 TGCAGCGTTAAACAGGGGACGGGGTACAATGAGCAGTTCTTC CSVKQGTGYNEQFF
. TRBJ1-5 . TRBV6-1 TGTGCCAGCAGTCAAGGGTTCAACCCGCGGGGTCAGCCCCAGCATTTT CASSQGFNPRGQPQHF
. TRBJ1-5 . TRBV28 TGTGCCAGCAGACCCCCGGACAATCAGCCCCAGCATTTT CASRPPDNQPQHF
TRBD1 TRBJ2-1 . TRBV7-2 TGTGCCAGCAATGGGGACAGGGCGAATGAGCAGTTCTTC CASNGDRANEQFF
. TRBJ2-2 . TRBV7-9 TGTGCCAGCAGCTTAGCCAGTTACACCGGGGAGCTGTTTTTT CASSLASYTGELFF
. TRBJ2-1 . TRBV6-5 TGTGCCAGCACGGGGGAAGGGGGCAATGAGCAGTTCTTC CASTGEGGNEQFF
TRBD1 TRBJ2-2 . TRBV19 TGTGCCACCGGGACAGGGAGTGACGGGGAGCTGTTTTTT CATGTGSDGELFF
TRBD2 TRBJ2-1 . TRBV29-1 TGCAGCGTTGGGTTACTAGCGGGCCCCTCATACAATGAGCAGTTCTTC CSVGLLAGPSYNEQFF
TRBD2 TRBJ2-1 . TRBV29-1 TGCAGCGTTCAGACTAGCGGGAGGGTCAATGAGCAGTTCTTC CSVQTSGRVNEQFF
TRBD2 TRBJ2-1 . TRBV7-3 TGTGCCAGCAGCTTAGGGGTAGCGGGGTCGAGGGGGAAGAATGAGCAGTTCTTC CASSLGVAGSRGKNEQFF
TRBD2 TRBJ2-3 once TRBV28 TGTGCCAGCAGCCTCTACTCCGGGACTAGCGCCGAGCAGTATTTT CASSLYSGTSAEQYF
. TRBJ1-5 . TRBV27 TGTGCCAGCAGCAAACACAATAGCAATCAGCCCCAGCATTTT CASSKHNSNQPQHF
TRBD1 TRBJ2-4 once TRBV18 TGTGCCAGCTCACCACCGGACAGGGCCCGGACCAAAAACATTCAGTACTTC CASSPPDRARTKNIQYF
TRBD1 TRBJ2-3 . TRBV28 TGTGCCAGCAGTGCAAGCCAGGGGGCGGTCGATACGCAGTATTTT CASSASQGAVDTQYF
. TRBJ2-1 . TRBV29-1 TGCAGCGTTGTATCGCTAAAGCAGTTCTTC CSVVSLKQFF
. TRBJ2-5 once TRBV12-3/TRBV12-4 TGTGCCAGCACGTTTGGGACCAAAGAGACCCAGTACTTC CASTFGTKETQYF
. TRBJ1-1 . TRBV3-1 TGTGCCAGCAGCCAAACGTCCTACACTGAAGCTTTCTTT CASSQTSYTEAFF
. TRBJ2-5 . TRBV7-2 TGTGCCAGCAGCTGGACCGGGCTGGAGACCCAGTACTTC CASSWTGLETQYF
. TRBJ2-1 . TRBV3-1 TGTGCCAGCAGCCAGTCCACTGGGAGCTCCTACAATGAGCAGTTCTTC CASSQSTGSSYNEQFF
. TRBJ1-4 . TRBV15 TGTGCCACCAGCAGAGCCTTTACAGTGGGTGAAAAACTGTTTTTT CATSRAFTVGEKLFF
. TRBJ1-2 . TRBV7-2 TGTGCCAGCAGCTCCCTAACGGGCTATGGCTACACCTTC CASSSLTGYGYTF
. TRBJ2-3 . TRBV2 TGTGCCAGCAGGATTGGGGGAGATACGCAGTATTTT CASRIGGDTQYF
TRBD1 TRBJ1-2 . TRBV7-9 TGTGCCAGCAGCAAAGGGACAGCACACTATGGCTACACCTTC CASSKGTAHYGYTF
. TRBJ2-3 . TRBV20-1 TGCAGTGCTCGTACTGCATCTAGCACAGATACGCAGTATTTT CSARTASSTDTQYF
. TRBJ2-1 . TRBV20-1 TGCAGTGCTAGAGTTCGGGAAGAGCAGTTCTTC CSARVREEQFF
. TRBJ2-7 . TRBV28 TGTGCCAGCAGTGGACCCAGGGGGGGCTCCTACGAGCAGTACTTC CASSGPRGGSYEQYF
. TRBJ1-3 . TRBV9 TGTGCCAGCAGCCCCCTGGGGAGCGGTGGAAACACCATATATTTT CASSPLGSGGNTIYF
. TRBJ2-1 . TRBV7-9 TGTGCCAGCAGCTTAAACTATGAGCAGTTCTTC CASSLNYEQFF
. TRBJ2-2 . TRBV25-1 TGTGCCAGCAGTGAATGGGTTTTGACAGCGGAGCTGTTTTTT CASSEWVLTAELFF
. TRBJ2-5 . TRBV24-1 TGTGCCACGTCACGGGAGACCCAGTACTTC CATSRETQYF
. TRBJ1-5 once TRBV4-3 TGCGCCAGCAGCCAAGAAGAGGGCCGGCAGCCCCAGCATTTT CASSQEEGRQPQHF
TRBD2 TRBJ2-5 . TRBV5-1 TGCGCCAGCAGCTTGGCCGGGGAGGGCGGGACCCAGTACTTC CASSLAGEGGTQYF
. TRBJ2-1 few TRBV18 TGTGCCAGCTCACCGGGGCAGGTGTACAATGAGCAGTTCTTC CASSPGQVYNEQFF
. TRBJ2-4 . TRBV7-9 TGTGCCAGCAGCTTAGTGGCAGGGAGAAACATTCAGTACTTC CASSLVAGRNIQYF
TRBD2 TRBJ2-7 . TRBV24-1 TGTGCCACCAGTCGGGGGGGATACGGCTACGAGCAGTACTTC CATSRGGYGYEQYF
. TRBJ2-4 . TRBV20-1 TGCAGTATTCCCCGGCTAGCGCAGGGAAACATTCAGTACTTC CSIPRLAQGNIQYF
TRBD1 TRBJ1-1 . TRBV29-1 TGCAGCGTTGGAGGCGGGACAGGGGCATTGAACACTGAAGCTTTCTTT CSVGGGTGALNTEAFF
TRBD2 TRBJ2-7 . TRBV27 TGTGCCAGCAGGTCCTCGGGACTAGCGCTCCACTACGAGCAGTACTTC CASRSSGLALHYEQYF
TRBD1 TRBJ2-7 . TRBV29-1 TGCAGCGTTGGAGGACAGGACTCCTACGAGCAGTACTTC CSVGGQDSYEQYF
TRBD1 TRBJ1-1 once TRBV20-1 TGCAGTGCTAACCGAGGACAGGGAGGCACTGAAGCTTTCTTT CSANRGQGGTEAFF
. TRBJ2-2 . TRBV20-1 TGCAGTGCTAGAGCCAGTTTCGCCGGGGAGCTGTTTTTT CSARASFAGELFF
TRBD2 TRBJ2-7 . TRBV5-1 TGCGCCAGCAGCTTGAGCGGGATCTACGAGCAGTACTTC CASSLSGIYEQYF
. TRBJ2-7 once TRBV9 TGTGCCAGCAGCGTACTTGGGGATCCCTACGAGCAGTACTTC CASSVLGDPYEQYF
. TRBJ2-1 once TRBV7-9 TGTGCCAGCAGCCTAGGGCCCGGGGGCGAGGTGTATCATGAGCAGTTCTTC CASSLGPGGEVYHEQFF
TRBD2 TRBJ2-2 . TRBV20-1 TGCAGTGCAGGGACTAGTCGGGCCGGGGAGCTGTTTTTT CSAGTSRAGELFF
. TRBJ2-2 . TRBV11-2 TGTGCCAGCAGGACAGTCCGAAACACCGGGGAGCTGTTTTTT CASRTVRNTGELFF
. TRBJ2-7 . TRBV12-3/TRBV12-4 TGTGCCAGCCTGCCCGAGGGGTCTTGGAACGAGCAGTACTTC CASLPEGSWNEQYF
. TRBJ2-7 . TRBV19 TGTGCCAGTAGTCTACCCGGGATCCCCAAGGACGAGCAGTACTTC CASSLPGIPKDEQYF
. TRBJ2-7 . TRBV29-1 TGCAGCGTTGCGGGGGCTGAGCAGTACTTC CSVAGAEQYF